Listed here are 18 T cell receptor beta chains from one sample, sequenced in a study of cytomegalovirus exposure and HLA in healthy donors. Repertoires were generated with immunoSEQ multiplex PCR, while TCRdb's copy carries only in-frame clones and drops some. The data contain under 150,000 clones, approximately 84% of them singletons. The specimen was PBMCs. The receptors shown here come from a woman between 25 and 40 years old in good health and CMV-seronegative.

This clone showed up just a few times. CDR3 DNA sequence: TGTGCCAGCAGTAGGGACAGGGTGGGCGCTTTCTTT. It yields the protein CASSRDRVGAFF. The rearrangement joins TRBV25-1 to TRBJ1-1; TRBD1 aligns across 9 bases. Looked up from germline, CDR1 is MGHDK and CDR2 is SYGVNS. With V trimmed by 5 bases and J by 11 bases, 6 bases remained unmatched. This CDR3 region has 12 residues.

The chain uses TRBV5-6 and TRBJ2-5; weak D call: TRBD2 (6 bases). The germline V gene has CDR1 SGHDT and CDR2 YYEEEE. Trimming pared 4 bases from V and 7 bases from J, leaving 14 bases between. This CDR3 is built from 13 residues. The CDR3 DNA reads as TGTGCCAGCAGCCAAGACGGAGCGGGGACCCAGTACTTC. Its translation is CASSQDGAGTQYF.

The gene calls are TRBV2 and TRBJ2-1; 9 positions agree with TRBD2. This CDR3 is built from 15 residues. Trimming cost V 7 bases and J 4 bases; bases outside gene matches: 8. Germline CDR1 is SNHLY and CDR2 is FYNNEI. The CDR3 bases are TGTGCCAGCAATCTGGCGGGGGGGAATTACAATGAGCAGTTCTTC. Its translation: CASNLAGGNYNEQFF.

The chain has TRBV9 and TRBJ2-2; possibly TRBD1 for D (5 bases). Germline CDR1 SGDLS, CDR2 YYNGEE. The CDR3 spans 15 residues. V lost 6 bases and J lost 5, with 17 bases in between. The CDR3 DNA follows: TGTGCCAGCACCCCGGACACAGCTTTAACCGGGGAGCTGTTTTTT. Encoded protein: CASTPDTALTGELFF.

V and J are TRBV5-5 and TRBJ1-1; possibly TRBD1 for D (5 bases). V was cut by 4 bases and J by 5 bases, with 12 bases left in between. The germline gives CDR1 SGHKS, CDR2 YYEKEE (reference sequence). This CDR3 is 13 amino acids long. The CDR3 coding sequence is TGTGCCAGCAGCCTAGGCGGGGGGACTGAAGCTTTCTTT. Its translation: CASSLGGGTEAFF.

The V call is TRBV5-4, the J call TRBJ2-1, with no clear D. The germline V gene encodes CDR1 SGHNT and CDR2 YYREEE (reference sequence). The CDR3 length is 11 residues. Deletions cut 1 base from V and 8 bases from J, with 4 bases between. CDR3 in amino acids: CASSLLDEQFF. Here the CDR3 DNA reads TGTGCCAGCAGCTTGCTCGATGAGCAGTTCTTC.

The V gene is TRBV5-1, the J gene TRBJ1-6, with D possibly TRBD1 on 5 matching bases. Trimming removed 0 bases at V and 11 bases at J, with 9 bases between. The CDR3 is made up of 13 amino acids. Per the germline V gene, CDR1 is SGHRS and CDR2 is YFSETQ. The CDR3 loop reads CASSLGGLTPLHF. Here the CDR3 DNA reads TGCGCCAGCAGCTTGGGGGGACTGACACCCCTCCACTTT. The entire variable domain, with the rest obtained from reference TRBV5-1 and TRBJ1-6, is as follows: KAGVTQTPRYLIKTRGQQVTLSCSPISGHRSVSWYQQTPGQGLQFLFEYFSETQRNKGNFPGRFSGRQFSNSRSEMNVSTLELGDSALYLCASSLGGLTPLHFGNGTRLTVT.

The chain has TRBV4-2 and TRBJ2-1; no reliable D call. The V and J ends lost 0 bases and 5 bases respectively, with 5 bases between them. CDR3 length equals 13 residues. Per germline, CDR1 LGHNA and CDR2 YNFKEQ. The CDR3 DNA reads TGTGCCAGCAGCCAAGAATATGACAATGAGCAGTTCTTC. This gives the protein CASSQEYDNEQFF.

The rearrangement links TRBV19 to TRBJ2-3, with 7 nucleotides matching TRBD1. J lost 3 bases, V lost 3 bases, and 6 bases had no gene match. The CDR3 runs 15 residues. The V gene's germline CDR1 is LNHDA and CDR2 SQIVND (reference sequence). The CDR3 loop is CASSILGTVTDTQYF. CDR3 DNA: TGTGCCAGTAGTATCCTGGGGACAGTAACAGATACGCAGTATTTT.

The gene calls are TRBV9 and TRBJ2-2; weak D call: TRBD1 (5 bases). This CDR3 comprises 14 residues. Looked up from germline, CDR1 is SGDLS and CDR2 is YYNGEE. The germline V and J ends were trimmed by 1 base and 7 bases, with 11 bases remaining between them. The CDR3, as DNA: TGTGCCAGCAGCGTAATAGGGGATGGCGGGGAGCTGTTTTTT. This encodes CASSVIGDGGELFF.

CDR3 amino acids: CASSKYRGNSYNSPLHF. The CDR3 DNA follows: TGTGCCAGCAGCAAATACAGGGGGAACTCCTATAATTCACCCCTCCACTTT. The chain combines TRBV28 with TRBJ1-6; the match to TRBD1 covers 8 bases. Germline assignment: CDR1 MDHEN and CDR2 SYDVKM. CDR3 length: 17 amino acids. J lost 0 bases, V lost 6 bases, and 7 bases had no gene match.

The chain has TRBV21-1 and TRBJ1-6; TRBD1, the table's D call, lacks a check against the DNA. TRBV21-1 is flagged as a pseudogene. This CDR3 contains 16 residues. CDR3 residues: CASSKARTGGNSPLHF. The CDR3, as DNA: TGTGCCAGCAGCAAAGCAAGGACAGGGGGCAATTCACCCCTCCACTTT.

The V call is TRBV6-5, the J call TRBJ2-5, with TRBD1 matching 8 bases. The CDR3 is 14 residues long. The germline gives CDR1 MNHEY, CDR2 SVGAGI. With V trimmed by 5 bases and J by 1 base, 3 bases remained unmatched. The CDR3 nucleotides read TGTGCCAGCAGTCGACAGGGGTCCCAAGAGACCCAGTACTTC. This codes for CASSRQGSQETQYF.

This clone was observed at least ten times. The chain joins TRBV6-1 to TRBJ2-7, with D maybe TRBD1 (5 bases). V lost 4 bases and J lost 4, with 8 bases in between. Germline values: CDR1 MNHNS, CDR2 SASEGT. This CDR3 has 12 residues. The CDR3 protein is CASSVQGYEQYF. The DNA of the CDR3 is TGTGCCAGCAGTGTCCAGGGTTACGAGCAGTACTTC.

The rearrangement uses TRBV5-4 and TRBJ2-1; possible D gene TRBD2, 6 bases. This CDR3 spans 14 amino acids. Trimming stripped 0 bases from V and 8 bases from J, with 12 bases between. Per germline, CDR1 SGHNT and CDR2 YYREEE (reference sequence). The CDR3, as DNA: TGTGCCAGCAGCTTGGTGGCGGGGAGCGATGAGCAGTTCTTC. Translating gives CASSLVAGSDEQFF.

The chain has TRBV28 and TRBJ2-2, with 7 bases fitting TRBD1. The CDR3 is 17 residues long. The V segment lost 10 bases and the J segment 4 bases; nucleotides outside the gene matches: 18. Germline V CDR1 and CDR2: MDHEN, SYDVKM. CDR3 in DNA: TGTGCCACCCAACCCCAGACAGGGTCAGAACCCACCGGGGAGCTGTTTTTT. This codes for CATQPQTGSEPTGELFF. The variable domain in full, with the rest retrieved from reference TRBV28 and TRBJ2-2, is DVKVTQSSRYLVKRTGEKVFLECVQDMDHENMFWYRQDPGLGLRLIYFSYDVKMKEKGDIPEGYSVSREKKERFSLILESASTNQTSMYLCATQPQTGSEPTGELFFGEGSRLTVL.

CDR3 sequence reads: CASSEPTTNEQYF. CDR3 coding DNA: TGTGCCAGCAGTGAACCGACTACAAACGAGCAGTACTTC. The chain couples TRBV6-1 to TRBJ2-7; tentatively, D is TRBD2 (5 bases). Germline lookup yields CDR1 MNHNS and CDR2 SASEGT. The CDR3 has 13 residues. Trimming cost V 2 bases and J 5 bases, with 10 bases left between them.

The gene calls are TRBV5-1 and TRBJ1-5; 7 bases agree with TRBD1. V was clipped by 4 bases and J by 1 base; unmatched bases: 2. Germline CDR1 SGHRS, CDR2 YFSETQ. The CDR3 has 14 amino acids. CDR3 coding DNA: TGCGCCAGCAGCGTGGGACAGAGCAATCAGCCCCAGCATTTT. Amino acid sequence: CASSVGQSNQPQHF.